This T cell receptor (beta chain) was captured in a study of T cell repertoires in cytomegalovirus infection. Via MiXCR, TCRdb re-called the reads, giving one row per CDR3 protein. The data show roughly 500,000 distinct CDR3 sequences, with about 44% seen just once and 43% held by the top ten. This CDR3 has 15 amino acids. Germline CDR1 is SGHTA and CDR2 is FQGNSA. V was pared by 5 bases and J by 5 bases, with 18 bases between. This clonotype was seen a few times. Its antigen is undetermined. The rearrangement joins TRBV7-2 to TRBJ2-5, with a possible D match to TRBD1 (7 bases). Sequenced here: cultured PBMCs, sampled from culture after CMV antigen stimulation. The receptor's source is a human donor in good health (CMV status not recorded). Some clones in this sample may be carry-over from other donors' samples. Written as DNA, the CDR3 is TGTGCCAGCAGCCCCTCCCCAGGGGGGTGGGAGACCCAGTACTTC. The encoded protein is CASSPSPGGWETQYF. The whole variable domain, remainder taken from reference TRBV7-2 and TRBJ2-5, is GAGVSQSPSNKVTEKGKDVELRCDPISGHTALYWYRQSLGQGLEFLIYFQGNSAPDKSGLPSDRFSAERTGGSVSTLTIQRTQQEDSAVYLCASSPSPGGWETQYFGPGTRLLVL.